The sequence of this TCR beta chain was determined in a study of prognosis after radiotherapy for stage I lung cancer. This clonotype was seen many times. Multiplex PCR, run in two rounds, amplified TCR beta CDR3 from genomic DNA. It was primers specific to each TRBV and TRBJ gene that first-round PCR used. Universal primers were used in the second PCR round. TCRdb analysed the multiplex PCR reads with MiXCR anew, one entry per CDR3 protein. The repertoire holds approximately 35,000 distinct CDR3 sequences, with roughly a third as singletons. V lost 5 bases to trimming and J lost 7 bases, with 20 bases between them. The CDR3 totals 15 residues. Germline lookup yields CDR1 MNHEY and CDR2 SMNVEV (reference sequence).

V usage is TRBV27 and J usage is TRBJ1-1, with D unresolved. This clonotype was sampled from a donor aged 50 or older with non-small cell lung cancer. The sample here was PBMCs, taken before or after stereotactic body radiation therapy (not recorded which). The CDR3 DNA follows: TGTGCCAGCAGTCAAGGGCCCCATGCGAATGTTGAAGCTTTCTTT. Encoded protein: CASSQGPHANVEAFF.